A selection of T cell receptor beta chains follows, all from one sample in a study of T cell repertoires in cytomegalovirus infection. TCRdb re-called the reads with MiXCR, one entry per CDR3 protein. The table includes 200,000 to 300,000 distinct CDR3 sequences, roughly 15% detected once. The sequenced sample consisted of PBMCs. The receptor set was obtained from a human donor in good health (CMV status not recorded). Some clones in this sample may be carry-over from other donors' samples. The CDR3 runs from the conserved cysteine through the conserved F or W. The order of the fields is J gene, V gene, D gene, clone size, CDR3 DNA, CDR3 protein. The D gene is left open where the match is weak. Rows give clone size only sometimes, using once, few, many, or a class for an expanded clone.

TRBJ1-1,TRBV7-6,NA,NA,TGTGCCAGCAGCCAAAGGGGCTCTGAAGCTTTCTTT,CASSQRGSEAFF
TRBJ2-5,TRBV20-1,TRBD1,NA,TGCAGTGCTACACGGTCAGGGGGCTGGGAGACCCAGTACTTC,CSATRSGGWETQYF
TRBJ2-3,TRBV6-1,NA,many,TGTGCCAGCAGTGACTCCCCCTCAGATACGCAGTATTTT,CASSDSPSDTQYF
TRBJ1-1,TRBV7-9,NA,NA,TGTGCCAGCAGTTATGAACAGGGAACTGAAGCTTTCTTT,CASSYEQGTEAFF
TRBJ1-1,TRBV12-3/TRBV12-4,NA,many,TGTGCCAGCGGGTCGCTGAACACTGAAGCTTTCTTT,CASGSLNTEAFF
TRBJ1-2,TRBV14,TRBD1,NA,TGTGCCAGCAGCCTTTTGACAGGGGATGGAGGCCGCTACACCTTC,CASSLLTGDGGRYTF
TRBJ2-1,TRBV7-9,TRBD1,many,TGTGCCAGCAGCGACACAGGGGGAAGCTCCTACAATGAGCAGTTCTTC,CASSDTGGSSYNEQFF
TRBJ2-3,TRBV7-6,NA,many,TGTGCCAGCAGCTCCCAGCAGGTGGCAGATACGCAGTATTTT,CASSSQQVADTQYF
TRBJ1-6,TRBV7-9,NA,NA,TGTGCCAGCAGCTCCGAGGGGGTCGCATCGTCACCCCTCCACTTT,CASSSEGVASSPLHF
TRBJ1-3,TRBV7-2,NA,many,TGTGCCAGCAGCCCTGGTCCTATCTCTGGAAACACCATATATTTT,CASSPGPISGNTIYF
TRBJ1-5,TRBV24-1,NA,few,TGTGCCACCAGTGACCACGGACTGACGGACAATCAGCCCCAGCATTTT,CATSDHGLTDNQPQHF
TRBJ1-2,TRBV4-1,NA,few,TGCGCCAGCAGCCAAGAGAGGCTAAACTATGGCTACACCTTC,CASSQERLNYGYTF
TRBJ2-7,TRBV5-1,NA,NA,TGCGCCAGCAGCGAGTTTGATAGGAATTACGAGCAGTACTTC,CASSEFDRNYEQYF
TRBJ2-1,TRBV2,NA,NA,TGTGCCAGCAGTGAGAGGACTTCCTACAATGAGCAGTTCTTC,CASSERTSYNEQFF
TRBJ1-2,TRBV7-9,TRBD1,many,TGTGCCAGCAGCCCCCGGGACAGCCTCCCTTGGGGCTACACCTTC,CASSPRDSLPWGYTF
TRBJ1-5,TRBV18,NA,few,TGTGCCAGCTCACCGGGGGTTATCGGCAATCAGCCCCAGCATTTT,CASSPGVIGNQPQHF
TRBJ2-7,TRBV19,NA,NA,TGTGCCAGTAATCAAGGCGGCGCCTACGAGCAGTACTTC,CASNQGGAYEQYF
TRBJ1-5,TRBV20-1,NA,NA,TGCAGTGCTAGAGAAACAGGGCCCAATCAGCCCCAGCATTTT,CSARETGPNQPQHF
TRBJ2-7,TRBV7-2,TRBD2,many,TGTGCCAGCAGCTTAGTTAGCGGGAGGGCGAGCTCCTACGAGCAGTACTTC,CASSLVSGRASSYEQYF
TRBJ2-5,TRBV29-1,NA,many,TGCAGCGTTCGCGAGGGGACGCCCCAAGAGACCCAGTACTTC,CSVREGTPQETQYF
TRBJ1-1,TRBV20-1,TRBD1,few,TGCAGTGCTGGGGACAGGGCTCGAACTGAAGCTTTCTTT,CSAGDRARTEAFF
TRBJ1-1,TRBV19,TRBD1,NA,TGTGCCAGTAGCCTATCAGGGGGCGGTAATACTGAAGCTTTCTTT,CASSLSGGGNTEAFF
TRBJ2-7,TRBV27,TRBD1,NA,TGTGCCAGCAGAACAGGGACAGGGGGCTTTTACGAGCAGTACTTC,CASRTGTGGFYEQYF
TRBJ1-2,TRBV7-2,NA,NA,TGTGCCAGCAGCTTAGCCGGGAGTCTCTATGGCTACACCTTC,CASSLAGSLYGYTF
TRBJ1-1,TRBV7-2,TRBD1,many,TGTGCCAGCAGCCCGCAGACAGGGACGAACACTGAAGCTTTCTTT,CASSPQTGTNTEAFF
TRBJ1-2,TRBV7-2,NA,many,TGTGCCAGCAGCTTAGAACGCAGAAGATATGGCTACACCTTC,CASSLERRRYGYTF
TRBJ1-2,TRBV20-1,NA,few,TGCAGTGCTACAGGGGAACGGGGCTACACCTTC,CSATGERGYTF
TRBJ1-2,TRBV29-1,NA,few,TGCAGCGTTGAAGCTCCCGGGATTCTCTATGGCTACACCTTC,CSVEAPGILYGYTF
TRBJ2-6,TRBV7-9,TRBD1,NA,TGTGCCAGCAGCTCGGACAGGGGCCCGGCCAACGTCCTGACTTTC,CASSSDRGPANVLTF
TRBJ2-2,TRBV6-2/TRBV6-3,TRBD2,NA,TGTGCCAGCAGTTACACGGGAGGAGGAGCGAACACCGGGGAGCTGTTTTTT,CASSYTGGGANTGELFF
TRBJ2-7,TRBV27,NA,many,TGTGCCAGCAGTCTTCGCGGGCAGGGATGGTCCTACGAGCAGTACTTC,CASSLRGQGWSYEQYF
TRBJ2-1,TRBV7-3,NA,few,TGTGCCAGCAGCTTATTTGGAGCCGGGAGTGAGCAGTTCTTC,CASSLFGAGSEQFF
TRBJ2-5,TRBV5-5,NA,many,TGTGCCAGCAGCGATTCGACGGAGACCCAGTACTTC,CASSDSTETQYF
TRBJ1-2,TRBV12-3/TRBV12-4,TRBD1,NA,TGTGCCAGCAGTCCAAGAGGGACAGATATTGGTAATGGCTACACCTTC,CASSPRGTDIGNGYTF
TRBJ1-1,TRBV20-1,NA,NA,TGCAGTGCTGCACTGACTCTGGGCACTGAAGCTTTCTTT,CSAALTLGTEAFF
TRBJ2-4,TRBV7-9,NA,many,TGTGCCAGCAGCTCCCTCACAAAAGCCAAAAACATTCAGTACTTC,CASSSLTKAKNIQYF
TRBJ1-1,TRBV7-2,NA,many,TGTGCCAGCAGCCATGGGGGTAACACTGAAGCTTTCTTT,CASSHGGNTEAFF
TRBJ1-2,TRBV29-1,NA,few,TGCAGCGTTGAAGAAAAGAGGCTCCGCTACACCTTC,CSVEEKRLRYTF
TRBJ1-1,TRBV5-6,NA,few,TGTGCCAGCAGCTTGTTTCGACGGGAGAACACTGAAGCTTTCTTT,CASSLFRRENTEAFF
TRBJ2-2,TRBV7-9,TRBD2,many,TGTGCCAGCCCAGCGGGACTAAACACCGGGGAGCTGTTTTTT,CASPAGLNTGELFF
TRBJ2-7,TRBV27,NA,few,TGTGCCAGCAGTCCTCCGGGACCTATCCGTACCGAGCAGTACTTC,CASSPPGPIRTEQYF
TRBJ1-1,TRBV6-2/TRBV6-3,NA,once,TGTGCCAGCCTTAGCCCGAACACTGAAGCTTTCTTT,CASLSPNTEAFF
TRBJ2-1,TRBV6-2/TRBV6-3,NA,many,TGTGCCAGCAGTTCCGACGGTAGCTCCTACAATGAGCAGTTCTTC,CASSSDGSSYNEQFF
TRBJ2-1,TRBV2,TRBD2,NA,TGTGCCAGCCCTAGCGGGGGGGCCACCAATGAGCAGTTCTTC,CASPSGGATNEQFF
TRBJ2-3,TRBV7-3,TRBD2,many,TGTGCCAGCAGCCTCGGACTAGCGGGGAACACGCAGTATTTT,CASSLGLAGNTQYF
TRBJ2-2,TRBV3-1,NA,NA,TGTGCCAGCGGGGAGCGAGCCGGGGAGCTGTTTTTT,CASGERAGELFF
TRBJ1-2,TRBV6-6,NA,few,TGTGCCAGCAGTTACGATTCAGATGGCTACACCTTC,CASSYDSDGYTF
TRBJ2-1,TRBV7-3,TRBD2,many,TGTGCCAGCAGCCGAGCGGGGGGGCTACCGAATGAGCAGTTCTTC,CASSRAGGLPNEQFF
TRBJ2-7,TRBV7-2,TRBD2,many,TGTGCCAGCAGCTTGAGACTAGCGGGGGGCTACGAGCAGTACTTC,CASSLRLAGGYEQYF
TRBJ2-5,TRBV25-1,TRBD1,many,TGTGCCAGCAGTGAAATTGGGACAGGGGCGCAGACCCAGTACTTC,CASSEIGTGAQTQYF
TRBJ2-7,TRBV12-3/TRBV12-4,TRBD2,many,TGTGCCAGCAGTTTTACCGCGGGACTAGCGGTCTACGAGCAGTACTTC,CASSFTAGLAVYEQYF
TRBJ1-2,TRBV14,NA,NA,TGTGCCAGCAGCCTGGCGGTTGGATCTTATGGCTACACCTTC,CASSLAVGSYGYTF
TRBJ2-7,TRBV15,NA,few,TGTGCCACCAGCAGAGATCATGGTGGGCCCTACGAGCAGTACTTC,CATSRDHGGPYEQYF
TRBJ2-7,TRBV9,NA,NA,TGTGCCAGCAGCGCGTATGACCAGGGCTACGAGCAGTACTTC,CASSAYDQGYEQYF
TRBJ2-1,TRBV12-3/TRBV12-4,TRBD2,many,TGTGCCAGCAGTTTCTACCTAGCGGGGGCTCCCTGGGACTACAATGAGCAGTTCTTC,CASSFYLAGAPWDYNEQFF